This TCR beta chain was retrieved from a study of blood T cell repertoires in COVID-19. Study summary: Some COVID-19 samples were acute and others convalescent; all came from the United States, Italy and Spain.

Clones were sequenced by immunoSEQ multiplex PCR, and TCRdb holds only the in-frame ones, with some missing. The data show 310,000 or so clones, around 86% seen once. Membership in each cohort depended on participant-reported clinical history. CDR1 and CDR2 (germline): SGHVS, FNYEAQ. The CDR3 loop spans 15 amino acids. V lost 4 bases and J lost 3, with 15 bases in between. The sequenced material came from PBMCs or T cells enriched from blood (not recorded which). The TCR was taken from a woman aged 18-35 years who had recovered from COVID-19. The V gene is TRBV7-6, the J gene TRBJ2-5; D is possibly TRBD1 (5 bases). This chain's CDR3 is CASSSIRVSKETQYF. The DNA of the CDR3 is TGTGCCAGCAGCTCCATCAGGGTTTCGAAAGAGACCCAGTACTTC.